This TCR beta chain stems from a study of CD8 T cells in ankylosing spondylitis. The CDR3 consists of 12 residues. Trimming pared 5 bases from V and 6 bases from J, leaving 8 bases between. Germline assignment: CDR1 SGDLS and CDR2 YYNGEE. This clonotype was seen repeatedly, ten times or more. TCRdb redid the calling of the 5' RACE reads with MiXCR, one entry per CDR3 protein. The sample consists of about 240,000 distinct CDR3 sequences, around 7.8% of them appearing once. This chain uses TRBV9 with TRBJ2-2, with D maybe TRBD1 (6 bases). This TCR was sampled from a male donor with ankylosing spondylitis or in good health (not recorded which). Specimen: blood, either unsorted or a sorted T cell fraction (not recorded which). The CDR3 loop reads CASRKGAGELFF. The CDR3 coding sequence is TGTGCCAGCAGGAAGGGGGCCGGGGAGCTGTTTTTT.